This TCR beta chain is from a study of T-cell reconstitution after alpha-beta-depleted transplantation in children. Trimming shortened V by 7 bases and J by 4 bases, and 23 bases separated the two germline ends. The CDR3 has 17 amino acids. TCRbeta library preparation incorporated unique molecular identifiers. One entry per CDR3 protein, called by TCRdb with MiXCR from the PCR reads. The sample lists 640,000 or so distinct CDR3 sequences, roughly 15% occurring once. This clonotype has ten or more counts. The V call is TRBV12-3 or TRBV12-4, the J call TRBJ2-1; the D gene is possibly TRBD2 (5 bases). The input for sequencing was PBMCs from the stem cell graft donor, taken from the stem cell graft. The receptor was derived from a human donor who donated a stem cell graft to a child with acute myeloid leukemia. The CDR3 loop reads CASTVNPALAQYNEQFF. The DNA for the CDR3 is TGTGCCAGCACCGTTAACCCCGCCCTAGCTCAATACAATGAGCAGTTCTTC.